The 28 T cell receptor beta chains below were found in one sample sequenced in a study of cytomegalovirus exposure and HLA in healthy donors. The PCR used 60 Vbeta and 13 Jbeta primers. TCRdb keeps only in-frame clones here, not all; method: immunoSEQ multiplex PCR. The sample yields over 150,000 clones, approximately 71% seen once. The material sequenced was PBMCs. The receptors were sampled from a male donor in good health and CMV-seronegative.

The chain links TRBV5-4 to TRBJ2-1; a weak D match, TRBD2 (6 bases). The CDR3 extends over 14 amino acids. Germline-derived CDR1 and CDR2 are SGHNT and YYREEE (reference sequence). The V end was cut by 4 bases, the J end by 7 bases, with 15 bases between. The CDR3 reads CASSDRDSGNEQFF. The CDR3 DNA is TGTGCCAGCAGCGACCGGGACTCCGGGAATGAGCAGTTCTTC. Full variable domain (remainder filled in from reference TRBV5-4 and TRBJ2-1): ETGVTQSPTHLIKTRGQQVTLRCSSQSGHNTVSWYQQALGQGPQFIFQYYREEENGRGNFPPRFSGLQFPNYSSELNVNALELDDSALYLCASSDRDSGNEQFFGPGTRLTVL.

This clone was counted a single time. The V gene is TRBV6-6, the J gene TRBJ2-5; 7 bases align to TRBD1. V gave up 6 bases and J gave up 2 bases; unmatched junction bases: 9. Germline values: CDR1 MNHNY, CDR2 SVGAGI (reference sequence). CDR3 length equals 15 residues. CDR3: CASSNNRDRQETQYF. CDR3 nucleotide sequence: TGTGCCAGCAGCAACAACCGGGACAGACAAGAGACCCAGTACTTC.

The rearrangement uses TRBV7-2 and TRBJ2-1; 11 bases match TRBD2. Losses at the gene ends were 5 bases for V and 8 bases for J; bases not matched to a gene: 2. CDR1 is SGHTA, CDR2 FQGNSA, per germline. The CDR3 is made up of 13 amino acids. This chain's CDR3 is CASSTSGSYEQFF. For the CDR3, the DNA is TGTGCCAGCAGCACTAGCGGGAGCTATGAGCAGTTCTTC.

This clone was recorded a few times. The rearrangement uses TRBV11-2 and TRBJ2-7; 15 bases map to TRBD2. V lost 3 bases and J lost 4; bases outside the gene matches: 1. Germline V gene sequence: CDR1 SGHAT, CDR2 FQNNGV. The CDR3 loop spans 15 amino acids. CDR3 DNA sequence: TGTGCCAGCAGCTTTGGACTAGCGGGAGGGTACGAGCAGTACTTC. It codes for CASSFGLAGGYEQYF.

The rearrangement uses TRBV2 and TRBJ1-5; TRBD1 aligns across 10 bases. Looked up from germline, CDR1 is SNHLY and CDR2 is FYNNEI. This CDR3 is 14 amino acids long. The trim removed 1 base at V and 7 bases at J, leaving 1 base unmatched. The CDR3, as DNA: TGTGCCAGCAGTGAAGAGACAGGGGGCCAGCCCCAGCATTTT. Its translation is CASSEETGGQPQHF. The variable domain in full, with the rest retrieved from reference TRBV2 and TRBJ1-5, is EPEVTQTPSHQVTQMGQEVILRCVPISNHLYFYWYRQILGQKVEFLVSFYNNEISEKSEIFDDQFSVERPDGSNFTLKIRSTKLEDSAMYFCASSEETGGQPQHFGDGTRLSIL.

This clone has a handful of counts. V gene TRBV9 combines with J gene TRBJ1-1, with D tentatively TRBD1 (6 bases). Per the germline V gene, CDR1 is SGDLS and CDR2 is YYNGEE. The CDR3 extends over 13 amino acids. Trimming pared 4 bases from V and 2 bases from J, leaving 9 bases between. The CDR3 is CASSPGQNTEAFF. The CDR3 region has the DNA TGTGCCAGCAGCCCGGGACAAAACACTGAAGCTTTCTTT.

The V and J genes are TRBV6-1 and TRBJ1-2; 11 bases fit TRBD1. This CDR3 has 16 amino acids. J was trimmed by 7 bases and V by 2 bases; bases with no gene match: 9. Germline assignment: CDR1 MNHNS and CDR2 SASEGT. This chain's CDR3 is CASSEPLGQGARGYTF. In DNA, the CDR3 is TGTGCCAGCAGTGAACCTTTAGGACAGGGGGCGCGTGGCTACACCTTC.

The J gene is TRBJ2-3, the V gene TRBV6-5, with TRBD2 matching over 8 bases. Germline CDR1 MNHEY, CDR2 SVGAGI. The CDR3 covers 14 residues. Trimming cost V 6 bases and J 9 bases; bases outside gene matches: 11. CDR3 region: CASRGGLVSGTQYF. CDR3 bases: TGTGCCAGCAGGGGGGGACTAGTGAGTGGCACGCAGTATTTT.

The chain employs TRBV29-1 and TRBJ2-5; 11 positions match TRBD2. Germline V gene sequence: CDR1 SQVTM, CDR2 ANQGSEA. This CDR3 contains 13 residues. Trimming removed 7 bases from V and 2 bases from J; junction bases left unmatched: 3. CDR3 DNA: TGCAGCGCCGGACTAGCGGGTCAAGAGACCCAGTACTTC. Protein sequence: CSAGLAGQETQYF.

This clone was picked up one time. V gene TRBV6-6 combines with J gene TRBJ2-1; 9 bases map to TRBD2. CDR1 and CDR2 (germline): MNHNY, SVGAGI (reference sequence). J was trimmed by 8 bases and V by 5 bases; bases with no gene match: 13. This CDR3 contains 16 residues. The CDR3 is CASSPPGGRALDEQFF. DNA for the CDR3: TGTGCCAGCAGTCCCCCTGGCGGGAGGGCCTTAGATGAGCAGTTCTTC.

The chain has TRBV4-2 and TRBJ2-2; D not certain. Trimming removed 1 base at V and 1 base at J, with 13 bases between. Germline CDR1 and CDR2: LGHNA and YNFKEQ. The CDR3 is 17 residues long. The CDR3 region has the DNA TGTGCCAGCAGCCAAGGCAGTTTGACGGGGAACACCGGGGAGCTGTTTTTT. This codes for CASSQGSLTGNTGELFF.

V gene TRBV5-1 combines with J gene TRBJ2-5; a weak D match, TRBD1 (6 bases). V gave up 4 bases and J gave up 4 bases, with 23 bases separating them. The length of the CDR3 is 17 residues. The germline V gene encodes CDR1 SGHRS and CDR2 YFSETQ. The CDR3 DNA reads as TGCGCCAGCAGCGGAACAGGGTCAGGTTTCGCCGGAGAGACCCAGTACTTC. Encoded protein: CASSGTGSGFAGETQYF.

This clone was observed a few times. V is TRBV7-2 and J is TRBJ1-2, with TRBD1 matching 8 bases. The CDR3 loop spans 16 amino acids. Germline-derived CDR1 and CDR2 are SGHTA and FQGNSA. Trimming at V came to 6 bases and at J to 2 bases, leaving 11 bases not matched to a gene. The CDR3 DNA sequence: TGTGCCAGCAGATTAAGGACAGGGCGGGGGAACTATGGCTACACCTTC. Protein product: CASRLRTGRGNYGYTF.

Comment on this clone: Sequence at one end of the junction differs from germline and may be a read error. This chain joins TRBV28 and TRBJ1-3, with 10 bases aligning to TRBD1. The CDR3 runs to 16 residues. Germline V gene lookup returns CDR1 MDHEN and CDR2 SYDVKM. In DNA form, the CDR3 reads TGTGCCAGCAGACCGGGACAGGGGTTTTCTGAAAACACCATATATTTT. This gives the protein CASRPGQGFSENTIYF.

This chain links TRBV5-6 with TRBJ2-7; D is perhaps TRBD2 (6 bases). The V gene lost 0 bases and the J gene lost 2 bases, with 12 bases spanning the gap. In germline, CDR1 is SGHDT, CDR2 YYEEEE. This CDR3 comprises 15 residues. CDR3 loop: CASSLGLAKTYEQYF. The CDR3 DNA reads as TGTGCCAGCAGCTTGGGGCTAGCGAAGACCTACGAGCAGTACTTC.

This clone was recorded a few times. Here the CDR3 reads CASSFDSNYGYTF. In DNA, the CDR3 is TGTGCCAGCAGCTTCGACAGCAACTATGGCTACACCTTC. The chain carries TRBV5-6 and TRBJ1-2; D is possibly TRBD1 (5 bases). The germline V gene has CDR1 SGHDT and CDR2 YYEEEE. This CDR3 contains 13 residues. The V end was cut by 2 bases, the J end by 2 bases, with 7 bases between.

The chain carries TRBV7-7 and TRBJ2-7; D might be TRBD2 (6 bases). Deletions cut 4 bases from V and 3 bases from J, with 13 bases between. This CDR3 is built from 14 residues. Germline-derived CDR1 and CDR2 are SSHAT and FNYEAQ (reference sequence). The CDR3 bases are TGTGCCAGCAGCTCGGGACTCCTCCTCTACGAGCAGTACTTC. It yields the protein CASSSGLLLYEQYF.

V gene TRBV2 combines with J gene TRBJ1-1, with TRBD1 as a possible D gene (5 bases). This CDR3 has 15 residues. CDR1 is SNHLY, CDR2 FYNNEI, per germline. V lost 6 bases to trimming and J lost 3 bases, with 17 bases between them. Written as DNA, the CDR3 is TGTGCCAGCAGAGCCGGGACGGAGGGCCACACTGAAGCTTTCTTT. Encoded protein: CASRAGTEGHTEAFF.

The genes are TRBV7-8 and TRBJ2-7; 10 positions match TRBD1. V lost 5 bases, J lost 1 base, and 5 bases stayed unmatched. Germline-derived CDR1 and CDR2 are SGHVS and FQNEAQ. The CDR3 loop spans 15 amino acids. The CDR3 sequence is CASSARDRGSYEQYF. In DNA form, the CDR3 reads TGTGCCAGCAGCGCCCGGGACAGGGGATCCTACGAGCAGTACTTC.

This clone was seen only once. This chain uses TRBV11-2 with TRBJ2-1; 7 bases are shared with TRBD2. V lost 4 bases to trimming and J lost 8 bases; unmatched junction nucleotides: 17. Germline V lookup: CDR1 SGHAT, CDR2 FQNNGV. The CDR3 is made up of 17 amino acids. CDR3 in amino acids: CASSSRLATHTRDEQFF. The DNA for the CDR3 is TGTGCCAGCAGCTCCCGACTAGCCACACACACACGGGATGAGCAGTTCTTC.

The chain employs TRBV5-4 and TRBJ2-3, with 15 bases fitting TRBD2. V dropped 3 bases and J dropped 6; count of bases not matched to a gene: 11. The CDR3 spans 18 residues. Per the germline V gene, CDR1 is SGHNT and CDR2 is YYREEE (reference sequence). CDR3 sequence reads: CASSSDTGLAGGGDTQYF. The CDR3 bases are TGTGCCAGCAGCTCAGATACGGGACTAGCGGGGGGAGGGGATACGCAGTATTTT.

This clone was seen once. CDR3 sequence reads: CASSTRTSRRETQYF. As DNA, the CDR3 is TGTGCCAGTAGCACTAGGACTAGCCGGCGGGAGACCCAGTACTTC. The V gene is TRBV19, the J gene TRBJ2-5; 8 positions match TRBD2. The length of the CDR3 is 15 residues. CDR1 and CDR2 from the germline V gene are LNHDA and SQIVND (reference sequence). Trimming cost V 6 bases and J 5 bases; bases outside gene matches: 11.

The chain couples TRBV13 to TRBJ1-3, with TRBD1 as a possible D gene (6 bases). Germline V gene sequence: CDR1 PRHDT, CDR2 FYEKMQ (reference sequence). The V and J ends lost 4 bases and 7 bases respectively, with 14 bases between them. This CDR3 is 14 amino acids long. The CDR3 spells CASSSPDRGNTIYF. The CDR3 bases are TGTGCCAGCAGCTCCCCGGACAGAGGTAACACCATATATTTT. Looking up the rest from reference TRBV13 and TRBJ1-3 gives the full variable domain: AAGVIQSPRHLIKEKRETATLKCYPIPRHDTVYWYQQGPGQDPQFLISFYEKMQSDKGSIPDRFSAQQFSDYHSELNMSSLELGDSALYFCASSSPDRGNTIYFGEGSWLTVV.

This clone was seen more than once but under ten times. The genes are TRBV9 and TRBJ2-1; the D gene is possibly TRBD2 (6 bases). Trimming shortened V by 4 bases and J by 4 bases, and 15 bases separated the two germline ends. This CDR3 has 15 residues. CDR1 and CDR2 (germline): SGDLS, YYNGEE. The CDR3 here is CASSPPGLEYNEQFF. As DNA, the CDR3 is TGTGCCAGCAGCCCCCCGGGACTGGAATACAATGAGCAGTTCTTC.

V is TRBV28 and J is TRBJ2-7; D might be TRBD2 (6 bases). CDR3 size: 13 residues. V dropped 6 bases and J dropped 8 bases, with 17 bases sitting between them. The germline gives CDR1 MDHEN, CDR2 SYDVKM. CDR3 sequence (DNA): TGTGCCAGCAGGCTGGGGGGAGCGTATAAGCAGTACTTC. Its protein is CASRLGGAYKQYF.

This clone was seen only a few times. The chain employs TRBV4-1 and TRBJ1-4; D is possibly TRBD1 (5 bases). Deletions cut 4 bases from V and 4 bases from J, with 10 bases between. CDR3 length: 14 amino acids. Germline V lookup: CDR1 MGHRA, CDR2 YSYEKL. The CDR3 coding sequence is TGCGCCAGCAGCCCTCCCCAGGGTAATGAAAAACTGTTTTTT. It encodes CASSPPQGNEKLFF.

The V gene is TRBV20-1, the J gene TRBJ1-1; D gene ambiguous. Looked up from germline, CDR1 is DFQATT and CDR2 is SNEGSKA (reference sequence). The V and J ends lost 1 base and 6 bases respectively, with 6 bases between them. The CDR3 contains 11 residues. CDR3 residues: CSARVFPEAFF. Here the CDR3 DNA reads TGCAGTGCTAGAGTATTCCCTGAAGCTTTCTTT.

This clone turned up a few times. V gene TRBV27 combines with J gene TRBJ2-5; TRBD1 matches 10 bases. The last part of the DNA fits TRBJ2-7 better; the J call may be wrong. Germline CDR1 MNHEY, CDR2 SMNVEV (reference sequence). This CDR3 spans 14 amino acids. CDR3 sequence reads: CASSLGTGDHEQYF. DNA of the CDR3: TGTGCCAGCAGTTTAGGGACAGGGGACCACGAGCAGTACTTC.